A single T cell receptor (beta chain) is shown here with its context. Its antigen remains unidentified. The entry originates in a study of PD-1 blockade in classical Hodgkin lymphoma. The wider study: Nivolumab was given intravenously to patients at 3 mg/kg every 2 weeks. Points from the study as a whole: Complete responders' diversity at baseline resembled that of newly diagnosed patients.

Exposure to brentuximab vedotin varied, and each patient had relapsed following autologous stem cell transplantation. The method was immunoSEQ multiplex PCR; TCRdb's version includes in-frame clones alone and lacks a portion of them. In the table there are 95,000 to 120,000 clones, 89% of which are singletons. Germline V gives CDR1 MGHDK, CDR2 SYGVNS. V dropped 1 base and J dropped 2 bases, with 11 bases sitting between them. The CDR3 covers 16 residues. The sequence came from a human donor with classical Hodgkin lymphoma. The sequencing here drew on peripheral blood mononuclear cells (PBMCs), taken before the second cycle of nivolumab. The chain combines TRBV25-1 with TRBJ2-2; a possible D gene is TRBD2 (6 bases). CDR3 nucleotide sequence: TGTGCCAGCAGTGAATTTGGGACTTCCAACACCGGGGAGCTGTTTTTT. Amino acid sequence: CASSEFGTSNTGELFF.